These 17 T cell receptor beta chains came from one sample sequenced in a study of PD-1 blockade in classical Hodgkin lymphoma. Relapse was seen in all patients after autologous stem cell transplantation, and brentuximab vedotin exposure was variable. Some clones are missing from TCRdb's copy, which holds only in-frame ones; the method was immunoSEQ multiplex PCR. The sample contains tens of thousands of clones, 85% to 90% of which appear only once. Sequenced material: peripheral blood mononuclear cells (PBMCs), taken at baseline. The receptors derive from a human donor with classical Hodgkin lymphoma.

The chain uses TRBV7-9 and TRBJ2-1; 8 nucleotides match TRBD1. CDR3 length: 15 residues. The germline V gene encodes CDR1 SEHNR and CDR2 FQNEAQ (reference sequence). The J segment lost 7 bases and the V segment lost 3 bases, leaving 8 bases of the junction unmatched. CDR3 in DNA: TGTGCCAGCAGCTTCGGACAGGGAGCAACGAATGAGCAGTTCTTC. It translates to CASSFGQGATNEQFF.

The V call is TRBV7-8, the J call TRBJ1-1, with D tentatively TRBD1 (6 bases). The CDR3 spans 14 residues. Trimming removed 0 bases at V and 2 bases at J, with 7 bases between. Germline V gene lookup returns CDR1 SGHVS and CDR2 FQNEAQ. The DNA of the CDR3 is TGTGCCAGCAGCTTAGCGACAGGAAACACTGAAGCTTTCTTT. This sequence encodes CASSLATGNTEAFF.

The CDR3 region has the DNA TGTGCTAGTGTTGGGGCAGTCTATAATGAGCAGTTCTTC. This encodes CASVGAVYNEQFF. The chain carries TRBV12-5 and TRBJ2-1, with D tentatively TRBD1 (5 bases). The CDR3 has 13 residues. Between the trimmed V and J ends, which lost 7 bases and 7 bases, there was a span of 14 bases. Germline CDR1 and CDR2: LGHNT and FRNRAP.

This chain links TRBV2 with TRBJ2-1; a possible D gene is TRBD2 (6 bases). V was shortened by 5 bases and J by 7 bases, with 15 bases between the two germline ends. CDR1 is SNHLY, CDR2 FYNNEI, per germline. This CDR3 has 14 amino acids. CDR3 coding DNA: TGTGCCAGCAGTCGGAGGGTCCTCTCGAATGAGCAGTTCTTC. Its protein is CASSRRVLSNEQFF.

The CDR3 protein is CASSSTETNEKLFF. The CDR3 bases are TGTGCCAGTAGTTCGACTGAAACTAATGAAAAACTGTTTTTT. The rearrangement links TRBV19 to TRBJ1-4; D is unclear. The germline V gene has CDR1 LNHDA and CDR2 SQIVND (reference sequence). This CDR3 has 14 amino acids. The V end was cut by 5 bases, the J end by 1 base, with 8 bases between.

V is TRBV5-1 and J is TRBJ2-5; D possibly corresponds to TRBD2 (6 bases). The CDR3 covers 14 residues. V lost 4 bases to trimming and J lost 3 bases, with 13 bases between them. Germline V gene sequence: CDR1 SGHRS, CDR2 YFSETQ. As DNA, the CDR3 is TGCGCCAGCAGCGCGGGGCGGGGAAAAGAGACCCAGTACTTC. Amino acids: CASSAGRGKETQYF.

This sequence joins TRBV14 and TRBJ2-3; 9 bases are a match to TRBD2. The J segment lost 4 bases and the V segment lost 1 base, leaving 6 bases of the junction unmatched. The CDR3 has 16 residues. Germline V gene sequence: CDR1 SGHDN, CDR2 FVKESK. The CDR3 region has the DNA TGTGCCAGCAGCCAAGTACTAGCGGGTTTGCCAGATACGCAGTATTTT. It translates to CASSQVLAGLPDTQYF.

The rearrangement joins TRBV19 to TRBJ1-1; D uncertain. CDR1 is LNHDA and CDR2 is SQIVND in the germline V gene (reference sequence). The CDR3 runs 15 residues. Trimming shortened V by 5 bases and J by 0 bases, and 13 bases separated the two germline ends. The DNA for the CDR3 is TGTGCCAGTAGTCTCCAGGCATTTGTGAACACTGAAGCTTTCTTT. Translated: CASSLQAFVNTEAFF.

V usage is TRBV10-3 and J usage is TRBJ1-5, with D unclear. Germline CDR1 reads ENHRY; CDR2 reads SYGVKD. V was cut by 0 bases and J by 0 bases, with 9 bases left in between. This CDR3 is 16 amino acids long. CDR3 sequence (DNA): TGTGCCATCAGTGAGTCTTGGGCAGGTAGCAATCAGCCCCAGCATTTT. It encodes CAISESWAGSNQPQHF.

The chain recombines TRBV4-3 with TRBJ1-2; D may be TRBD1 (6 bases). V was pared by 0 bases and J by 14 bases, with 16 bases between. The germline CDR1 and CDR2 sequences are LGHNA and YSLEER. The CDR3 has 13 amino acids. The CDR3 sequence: CASSQEMGWGHTF. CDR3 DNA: TGCGCCAGCAGCCAAGAGATGGGATGGGGACATACCTTC.

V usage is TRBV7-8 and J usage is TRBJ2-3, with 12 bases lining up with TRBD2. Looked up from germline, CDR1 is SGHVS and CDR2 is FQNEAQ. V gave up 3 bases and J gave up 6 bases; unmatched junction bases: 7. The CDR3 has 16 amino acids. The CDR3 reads CASSFQTSGGGDTQYF. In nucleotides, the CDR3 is TGTGCCAGCAGCTTTCAGACTAGCGGGGGAGGGGATACGCAGTATTTT.

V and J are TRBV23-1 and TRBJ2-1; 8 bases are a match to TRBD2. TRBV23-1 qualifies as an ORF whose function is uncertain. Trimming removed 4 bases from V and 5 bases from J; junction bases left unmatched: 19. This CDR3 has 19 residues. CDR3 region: CASSRHRAGGGTLNNEQFF. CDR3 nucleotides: TGCGCCAGCAGTCGGCACAGGGCCGGGGGGGGAACCCTGAACAATGAGCAGTTCTTC.

The CDR3, as DNA: TGCGCCAGCAGTCATCCGGGTGAGACCACTGAAGCTTTCTTT. Amino acid sequence: CASSHPGETTEAFF. This rearrangement joins TRBV5-1 to TRBJ1-1; D remains ambiguous. The V end lost 5 bases, the J end lost 4 bases, and 15 bases lay between the germline ends. The germline gives CDR1 SGHRS, CDR2 YFSETQ. This CDR3 has 14 residues.

This chain's CDR3 is CASSESATVGMYQPQHF. The CDR3 nucleotides are TGCGCCAGCAGTGAGTCAGCCACAGTAGGGATGTATCAGCCCCAGCATTTT. The chain links TRBV10-2 to TRBJ1-5; the D is unclear. CDR1 and CDR2 from the germline V gene are WSHSY and SAAADI. Deletions cut 0 bases from V and 5 bases from J, with 17 bases between. The CDR3 totals 17 residues.

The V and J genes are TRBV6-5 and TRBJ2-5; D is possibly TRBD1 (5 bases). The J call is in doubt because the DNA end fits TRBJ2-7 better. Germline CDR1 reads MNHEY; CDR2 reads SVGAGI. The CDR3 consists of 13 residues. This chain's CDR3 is CASSLSTDYEQYF. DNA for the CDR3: TGTGCCAGCAGTTTATCGACAGATTACGAGCAGTACTTC.

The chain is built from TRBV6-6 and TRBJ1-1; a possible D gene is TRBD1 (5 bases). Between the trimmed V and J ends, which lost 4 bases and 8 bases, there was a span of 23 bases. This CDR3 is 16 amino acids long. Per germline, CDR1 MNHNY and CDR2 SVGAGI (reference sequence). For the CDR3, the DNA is TGTGCCAGCAGTTCACAGGCGGTCCAAGGGGCAGAAGAAGCTTTCTTT. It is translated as CASSSQAVQGAEEAFF.

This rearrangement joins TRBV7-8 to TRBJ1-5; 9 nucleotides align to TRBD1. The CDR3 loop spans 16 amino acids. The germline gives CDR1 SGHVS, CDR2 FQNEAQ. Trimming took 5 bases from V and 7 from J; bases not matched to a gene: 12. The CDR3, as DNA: TGTGCCAGCAGCCCTCTCCCAGGGACAGGGAACCAGCCCCAGCATTTT. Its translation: CASSPLPGTGNQPQHF.